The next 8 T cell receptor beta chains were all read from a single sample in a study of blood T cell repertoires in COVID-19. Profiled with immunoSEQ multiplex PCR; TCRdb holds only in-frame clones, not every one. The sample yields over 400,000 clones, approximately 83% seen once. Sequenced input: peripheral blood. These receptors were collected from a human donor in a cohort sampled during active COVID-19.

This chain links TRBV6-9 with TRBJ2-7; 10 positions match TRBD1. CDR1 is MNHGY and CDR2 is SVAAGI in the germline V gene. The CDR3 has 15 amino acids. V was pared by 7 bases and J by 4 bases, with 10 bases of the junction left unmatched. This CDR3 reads CASISPGQGRYEQYF. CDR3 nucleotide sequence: TGTGCCAGCATTTCACCGGGACAGGGGAGGTACGAGCAGTACTTC.

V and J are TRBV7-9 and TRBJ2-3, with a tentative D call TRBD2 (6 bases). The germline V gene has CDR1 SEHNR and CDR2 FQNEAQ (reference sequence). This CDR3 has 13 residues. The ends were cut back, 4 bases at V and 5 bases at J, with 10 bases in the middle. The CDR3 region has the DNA TGTGCCAGCAGCTGGAACGGGAGAGATACGCAGTATTTT. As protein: CASSWNGRDTQYF.

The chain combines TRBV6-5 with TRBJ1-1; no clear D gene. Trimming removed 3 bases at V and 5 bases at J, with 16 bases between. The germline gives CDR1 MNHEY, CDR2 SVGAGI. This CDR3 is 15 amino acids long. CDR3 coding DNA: TGTGCCAGCAGTTATCTCCCGGACCCGGGGACTGAAGCTTTCTTT. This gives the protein CASSYLPDPGTEAFF.

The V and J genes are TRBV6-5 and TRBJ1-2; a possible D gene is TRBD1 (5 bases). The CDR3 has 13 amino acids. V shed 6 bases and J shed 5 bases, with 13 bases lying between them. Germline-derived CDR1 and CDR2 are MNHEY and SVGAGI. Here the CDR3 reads CASRGGRIYGYTF. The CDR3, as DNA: TGTGCCAGCAGGGGGGGACGGATATATGGCTACACCTTC.

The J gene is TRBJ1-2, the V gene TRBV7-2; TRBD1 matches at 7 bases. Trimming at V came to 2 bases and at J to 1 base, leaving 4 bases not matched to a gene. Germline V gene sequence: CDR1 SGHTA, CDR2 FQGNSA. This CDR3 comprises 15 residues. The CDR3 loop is CASSLLTGDNYGYTF. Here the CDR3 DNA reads TGTGCCAGCAGCTTATTAACAGGGGATAACTATGGCTACACCTTC.

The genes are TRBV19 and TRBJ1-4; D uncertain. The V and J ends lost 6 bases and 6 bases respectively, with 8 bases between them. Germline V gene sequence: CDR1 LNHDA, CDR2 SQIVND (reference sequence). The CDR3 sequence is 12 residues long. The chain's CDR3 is CASSPADEKLFF. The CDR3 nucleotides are TGTGCCAGTAGCCCGGCGGATGAAAAACTGTTTTTT. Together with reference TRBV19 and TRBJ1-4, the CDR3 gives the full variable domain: DGGITQSPKYLFRKEGQNVTLSCEQNLNHDAMYWYRQDPGQGLRLIYYSQIVNDFQKGDIAEGYSVSREKKESFPLTVTSAQKNPTAFYLCASSPADEKLFFGSGTQLSVL.

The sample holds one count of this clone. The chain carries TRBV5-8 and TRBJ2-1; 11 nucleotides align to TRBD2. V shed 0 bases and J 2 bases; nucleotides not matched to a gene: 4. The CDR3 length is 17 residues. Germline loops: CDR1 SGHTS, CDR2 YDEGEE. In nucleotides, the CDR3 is TGTGCCAGCAGCTTGGAGGGACTAGCGGACCCCTACAATGAGCAGTTCTTC. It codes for CASSLEGLADPYNEQFF.

As DNA, the CDR3 is TGTGCCAGCAGCTTGGTTGGCAGGGTTAATGAAAAACTGTTTTTT. Translated: CASSLVGRVNEKLFF. The chain carries TRBV5-5 and TRBJ1-4; D perhaps matches TRBD1 (5 bases). The germline CDR1 and CDR2 sequences are SGHKS and YYEKEE (reference sequence). The CDR3 runs to 15 residues. Trimming cost V 0 bases and J 4 bases, with 10 bases left between them. Full variable domain (outside the CDR3, taken from reference TRBV5-5 and TRBJ1-4): DAGVTQSPTHLIKTRGQQVTLRCSPISGHKSVSWYQQVLGQGPQFIFQYYEKEERGRGNFPDRFSARQFPNYSSELNVNALLLGDSALYLCASSLVGRVNEKLFFGSGTQLSVL.